Only a few counts were recorded for the clone carrying this TCR beta chain. Its antigen is undetermined. The sample has other DNA sequences that encode this CDR3 too. A single heparinised draw of about 120 mL on average was taken per donor. The purity of all sorted populations exceeded 98%. This entry comes from a study of beta chain features in type 1 diabetes. Study-level findings and limits: Among patients with Type 1 diabetes, TCRB CDR3s were moderately but significantly shorter in every one of the four CD4+ subsets. The naive, central memory and Treg TCRB repertoires of patients appeared to be more similar to one another than those of healthy donors.

The whole isolated RNA underwent reverse transcription, so sequencing captured expressed TCRB transcripts. Each sample of naive, central memory or regulatory T cells had, on average, approximately 4 million reads. Only in-frame clones appear in the TCRdb table, and some are missing; sequencing was by immunoSEQ multiplex PCR. The profile shows around 600,000 clones, around 12% of them singletons. The sequencing input was naive CD4+ T cells from blood. The TCR sequence derives from a man in his thirties or forties with type 1 diabetes.

CDR3 sequence: CASSPDRSNYGYTF. DNA of the CDR3: TGTGCCAGCTCACCAGACAGGAGTAACTATGGCTACACCTTC. This sequence joins TRBV18 and TRBJ1-2, with a weak D call TRBD1 (6 bases). Looked up from germline, CDR1 is KGHSH and CDR2 is LQKENI. V lost 2 bases and J 1 base, leaving 8 bases between the germline ends. The CDR3 runs 14 residues.